This entry lists 26 T cell receptor beta chains sequenced from one sample in a study of cytomegalovirus exposure and HLA in healthy donors. The study ran its PCR with 60 Vbeta and 13 Jbeta primers. Method: immunoSEQ multiplex PCR; TCRdb's copy keeps in-frame clones and lacks some. Listed are fewer than 250,000 clones; roughly 0.98% falls within the top ten. The sample consisted of PBMCs. These receptors all come from a woman in her 30s in good health and CMV-seropositive.

The chain couples TRBV29-1 to TRBJ1-2; TRBD1 aligns across 7 bases. The CDR3 has 15 amino acids. The V gene end was trimmed by 6 bases and the J gene end by 0 bases; junction bases not matched to a gene: 10. From germline, CDR1 is SQVTM and CDR2 ANQGSEA. The CDR3 loop reads CSVKGDSQANYGYTF. Here the CDR3 DNA reads TGCAGCGTCAAGGGGGACAGTCAAGCTAACTATGGCTACACCTTC.

The chain uses TRBV12-5 and TRBJ2-7; a weak D match, TRBD2 (6 bases). Germline assignment: CDR1 LGHNT and CDR2 FRNRAP. There are 13 residues in the CDR3. Deletions cut 9 bases from V and 0 bases from J, with 12 bases between. The CDR3 sequence: CARGTSHSYEQYF. The CDR3 DNA reads as TGTGCTAGAGGGACTTCCCACTCCTACGAGCAGTACTTC.

The chain carries TRBV16 and TRBJ1-2; D is unclear. The CDR3 has 15 amino acids. CDR1 is KGHSY, CDR2 FQNENV, per germline. V was trimmed by 4 bases and J by 4 bases, leaving 16 bases between them. CDR3 coding DNA: TGTGCCAGCAGCCCTCGGGATCACGGGGTCTATGGCTACACCTTC. Its protein product is CASSPRDHGVYGYTF.

CDR3: CASSYGSGVGSPLHF. The CDR3 region has the DNA TGTGCCAGCAGTTACGGTTCGGGGGTTGGGTCACCCCTCCACTTT. The chain has TRBV6-5 and TRBJ1-6, with D possibly TRBD1 on 5 matching bases. The CDR3 is 15 residues long. Trimming took 2 bases from V and 10 from J, leaving 15 bases between them. Germline CDR1 and CDR2: MNHEY and SVGAGI.

The chain couples TRBV7-8 to TRBJ2-3, with 10 positions matching TRBD2. The V gene end was trimmed by 6 bases and the J gene end by 4 bases; junction bases not matched to a gene: 4. CDR3 length: 14 amino acids. Germline CDR1 SGHVS, CDR2 FQNEAQ. The CDR3 sequence is CASSSGGSPDTQYF. In DNA form, the CDR3 reads TGTGCCAGCAGTAGCGGGGGGTCCCCAGATACGCAGTATTTT.

This chain connects TRBV19 to TRBJ2-3; TRBD2 matches at 7 bases. This CDR3 spans 17 amino acids. Germline trimming cut 5 bases from V and 4 bases from J; bases unmatched to any gene: 15. Germline lookup yields CDR1 LNHDA and CDR2 SQIVND (reference sequence). Here the CDR3 reads CASSPHPGRGRADTQYF. CDR3 DNA sequence: TGTGCCAGTAGTCCCCACCCCGGCCGGGGGAGGGCAGATACGCAGTATTTT.

The rearrangement uses TRBV4-3 and TRBJ2-5, with 8 bases that match TRBD2. The J call is in doubt because the DNA end fits TRBJ2-7 better. Germline assignment: CDR1 LGHNA and CDR2 YSLEER. The CDR3 is 18 amino acids. The CDR3 DNA is TGCGCCAGCAGCCAAGATACGGTTCTAGCGGGTGGGTCCTACGAGCAGTACTTC. This gives the protein CASSQDTVLAGGSYEQYF.

The V call is TRBV6-1, the J call TRBJ1-2; 7 nucleotides line up with TRBD1. CDR1 and CDR2 from the germline V gene are MNHNS and SASEGT. The CDR3 sequence is 15 residues long. Unmatched junction bases numbered 11, after V lost 2 bases and J lost 8 bases. CDR3 DNA: TGTGCCAGCAGTGAATATACAGGAGGGGGCGAGGGCTACACCTTC. Protein: CASSEYTGGGEGYTF.

The V and J genes are TRBV5-1 and TRBJ2-1; 9 nucleotides agree with TRBD2. This CDR3 comprises 19 residues. Germline V CDR1 and CDR2: SGHRS, YFSETQ. Unmatched junction bases numbered 16, after V lost 6 bases and J lost 0 bases. CDR3 bases: TGCGCCAGCACTGGAATTATAGCGGGGGCCTTGGCCTCCTACAATGAGCAGTTCTTC. Translation gives CASTGIIAGALASYNEQFF.

The V call is TRBV5-1, the J call TRBJ2-5; TRBD2 agrees at 13 bases. The end of the DNA aligns better with TRBJ2-7, so the J call may be wrong. Per germline, CDR1 SGHRS and CDR2 YFSETQ. This CDR3 is built from 16 residues. The CDR3 protein is CASSPQTSGGTYEQYF. The CDR3 DNA is TGCGCCAGCAGCCCCCAGACTAGCGGGGGGACCTACGAGCAGTACTTC.

The chain couples TRBV4-3 to TRBJ2-1; 7 nucleotides match TRBD2. With V trimmed by 4 bases and J by 4 bases, 4 bases remained unmatched. CDR1 and CDR2 from the germline V gene are LGHNA and YSLEER. This CDR3 is 14 amino acids long. DNA for the CDR3: TGCGCCAGCAGCCTTGGGGGGGTATACAATGAGCAGTTCTTC. Protein sequence: CASSLGGVYNEQFF.

The rearrangement links TRBV2 to TRBJ2-5; a possible D gene is TRBD2 (5 bases). Germline V gene sequence: CDR1 SNHLY, CDR2 FYNNEI. The CDR3 has 15 amino acids. V was cut by 6 bases and J by 7 bases, with 21 bases left in between. CDR3 DNA: TGTGCCAGCAGCCCCACGGGCAGCGGAGATGTGACCCAGTACTTC. The encoded protein is CASSPTGSGDVTQYF.

The J gene is TRBJ1-2, the V gene TRBV29-1; no clear D. Trimming stripped 6 bases from V and 7 bases from J, with 18 bases between. The CDR3 loop spans 13 amino acids. Looked up from germline, CDR1 is SQVTM and CDR2 is ANQGSEA. CDR3 region: CSVAQSGYGGYTF. The CDR3 DNA follows: TGCAGCGTAGCACAGTCGGGGTACGGTGGCTACACCTTC.

The rearrangement joins TRBV19 to TRBJ2-3; D not certain. V was pared by 3 bases and J by 1 base, with 8 bases between. The CDR3 runs to 14 residues. In germline, CDR1 is LNHDA, CDR2 SQIVND (reference sequence). Written as DNA, the CDR3 is TGTGCCAGTAGTATTCTTTCCGGCACAGATACGCAGTATTTT. Its protein is CASSILSGTDTQYF.

The chain uses TRBV6-6 and TRBJ1-1, with a weak D call TRBD1 (6 bases). Trimming pared 11 bases from V and 1 base from J, leaving 17 bases between. This CDR3 is 14 amino acids long. The germline gives CDR1 MNHNY, CDR2 SVGAGI (reference sequence). The CDR3 region is CAGDNGQQNTEAFF. CDR3 DNA: TGTGCCGGCGACAATGGACAGCAGAACACTGAAGCTTTCTTT.

This chain joins TRBV5-1 and TRBJ2-7; perhaps TRBD2 as D (6 bases). Trimming removed 4 bases from V and 1 base from J, with 15 bases in between. The CDR3 extends over 15 amino acids. The germline CDR1 and CDR2 sequences are SGHRS and YFSETQ. CDR3 sequence reads: CASSPGGSSSYEQYF. DNA for the CDR3: TGCGCCAGCAGCCCCGGGGGATCCTCGTCCTACGAGCAGTACTTC.

V and J are TRBV5-1 and TRBJ1-3; TRBD1 aligns across 9 bases. V dropped 4 bases and J dropped 4; count of bases not matched to a gene: 3. This CDR3 spans 14 amino acids. The germline gives CDR1 SGHRS, CDR2 YFSETQ. CDR3 in DNA: TGCGCCAGCAGCCCGGGGACAGGGGGAAACACCATATATTTT. It translates to CASSPGTGGNTIYF.

V usage is TRBV18 and J usage is TRBJ2-1; 7 bases are shared with TRBD1. Trimming removed 5 bases from V and 4 bases from J; junction bases left unmatched: 11. CDR3 length equals 16 residues. Looked up from germline, CDR1 is KGHSH and CDR2 is LQKENI. CDR3 in DNA: TGTGCCAGCTCAACCGTACAGGGGACAAATTACAATGAGCAGTTCTTC. The encoded protein is CASSTVQGTNYNEQFF.

This chain connects TRBV4-1 to TRBJ2-1; 7 bases align to TRBD2. Losses at the gene ends were 4 bases for V and 6 bases for J; bases not matched to a gene: 6. The CDR3 has 14 amino acids. CDR1 MGHRA and CDR2 YSYEKL come from the germline V gene. CDR3 in DNA: TGCGCCAGCAGCCCACCGGGGGGACTCAATGAGCAGTTCTTC. Its translation: CASSPPGGLNEQFF.

This chain links TRBV19 with TRBJ1-2; TRBD1 aligns across 7 bases. The CDR3 runs 13 residues. V shed 6 bases and J 4 bases; nucleotides not matched to a gene: 5. CDR1 and CDR2 (germline): LNHDA, SQIVND (reference sequence). CDR3 DNA sequence: TGTGCCAGTAGGGACAGGTTCCCCTATGGCTACACCTTC. Translation gives CASRDRFPYGYTF. Filled out from reference TRBV19 and TRBJ1-2, the complete variable domain reads DGGITQSPKYLFRKEGQNVTLSCEQNLNHDAMYWYRQDPGQGLRLIYYSQIVNDFQKGDIAEGYSVSREKKESFPLTVTSAQKNPTAFYLCASRDRFPYGYTFGSGTRLTVV.

The rearrangement joins TRBV4-2 to TRBJ1-1; D possibly corresponds to TRBD1 (6 bases). V lost 4 bases, J lost 3 bases, and 9 bases lay in between. This CDR3 spans 13 amino acids. Germline V CDR1 and CDR2: LGHNA, YNFKEQ. CDR3 loop: CASSPGVYTEAFF. In DNA form, the CDR3 reads TGTGCCAGCAGCCCAGGGGTGTACACTGAAGCTTTCTTT.

This chain's CDR3 is CASRPDGLSGNTIYF. DNA for the CDR3: TGTGCCAGCAGGCCCGACGGACTTTCTGGAAACACCATATATTTT. V gene TRBV7-2 combines with J gene TRBJ1-3; D is ambiguous. The CDR3 runs to 15 residues. CDR1 and CDR2 from the germline V gene are SGHTA and FQGNSA. The V gene lost 6 bases and the J gene lost 1 base, with 13 bases spanning the gap.

The chain uses TRBV5-5 and TRBJ1-2; no reliable D call. Germline V CDR1 and CDR2: SGHKS, YYEKEE (reference sequence). This CDR3 has 12 residues. Trimming cost V 0 bases and J 3 bases, with 3 bases left between them. The CDR3 region has the DNA TGTGCCAGCAGCTTGGCCGACTATGGCTACACCTTC. It codes for CASSLADYGYTF.

The J gene is TRBJ1-1, the V gene TRBV15; unclear D gene. V lost 0 bases and J lost 2, with 16 bases in between. The CDR3 sequence is 17 residues long. Germline V lookup: CDR1 LNHNV, CDR2 YYDKDF (reference sequence). The CDR3 DNA sequence: TGTGCCACCAGCAGAGATATAGCCGAGACCATCAACACTGAAGCTTTCTTT. Its protein is CATSRDIAETINTEAFF.

This chain connects TRBV18 to TRBJ2-7, with D possibly TRBD2 on 5 matching bases. The ends were cut back, 2 bases at V and 2 bases at J, with 13 bases in the middle. The germline V gene has CDR1 KGHSH and CDR2 LQKENI. CDR3 length: 15 amino acids. CDR3 sequence: CASSPSGSIPYEQYF. CDR3 coding DNA: TGTGCCAGCTCACCATCTGGGAGTATCCCCTACGAGCAGTACTTC.

The CDR3 reads CASSAGYGANVLTF. CDR3 DNA: TGCGCCAGCAGTGCCGGGTACGGGGCCAACGTCCTGACTTTC. The chain employs TRBV10-1 and TRBJ2-6; no clear D. The CDR3 covers 14 residues. Germline CDR1 reads WNHNN; CDR2 reads SYGVQD (reference sequence). The ends were cut back, 4 bases at V and 4 bases at J, with 8 bases in the middle.